The text below deals with one T cell receptor (beta chain). This entry belongs to a study of blood T cell repertoires in COVID-19. As for the study in general: From the United States, Italy and Spain came samples of acute and convalescent COVID-19. The analysed material was cDNA or gDNA that came from T cells, B-cell-depleted T cells, or PBMCs.

The protocol was immunoSEQ multiplex PCR, while the TCRdb copy is restricted to in-frame clones and leaves out a portion. The sample has about 350,000 clones, more than 75% seen once. The V and J ends lost 0 bases and 8 bases, in that order; junction bases with no gene match: 9. The CDR3 length is 16 residues. Per the germline V gene, CDR1 is MNHEY and CDR2 is SVGAGI. The sequenced material came from PBMCs or T cells enriched from blood (not recorded which). This sequence originates from a woman in her 30s who had recovered from COVID-19. V and J are TRBV6-5 and TRBJ2-1; 8 bases align to TRBD2. CDR3 in amino acids: CASSYSGGRSEDEQFF. DNA for the CDR3: TGTGCCAGCAGTTACTCGGGCGGGAGGAGTGAAGATGAGCAGTTCTTC.